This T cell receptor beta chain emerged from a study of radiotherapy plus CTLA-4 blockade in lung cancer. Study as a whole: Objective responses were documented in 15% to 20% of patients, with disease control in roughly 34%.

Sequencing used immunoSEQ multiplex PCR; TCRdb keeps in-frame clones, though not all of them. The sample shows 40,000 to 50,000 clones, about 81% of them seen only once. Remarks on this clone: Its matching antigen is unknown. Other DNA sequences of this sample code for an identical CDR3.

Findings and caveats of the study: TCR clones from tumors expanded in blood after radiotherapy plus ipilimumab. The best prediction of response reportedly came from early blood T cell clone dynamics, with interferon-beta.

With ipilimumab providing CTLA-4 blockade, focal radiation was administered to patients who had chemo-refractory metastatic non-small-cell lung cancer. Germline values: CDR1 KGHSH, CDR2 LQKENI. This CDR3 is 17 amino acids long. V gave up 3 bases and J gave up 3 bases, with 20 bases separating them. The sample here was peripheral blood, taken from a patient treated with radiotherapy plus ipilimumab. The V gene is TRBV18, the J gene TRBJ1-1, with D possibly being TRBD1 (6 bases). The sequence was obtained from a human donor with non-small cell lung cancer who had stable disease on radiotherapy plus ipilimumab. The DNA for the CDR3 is TGTGCCAGCTCACCCAGATCACAGGGCTACTGGTACACTGAAGCTTTCTTT. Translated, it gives CASSPRSQGYWYTEAFF.